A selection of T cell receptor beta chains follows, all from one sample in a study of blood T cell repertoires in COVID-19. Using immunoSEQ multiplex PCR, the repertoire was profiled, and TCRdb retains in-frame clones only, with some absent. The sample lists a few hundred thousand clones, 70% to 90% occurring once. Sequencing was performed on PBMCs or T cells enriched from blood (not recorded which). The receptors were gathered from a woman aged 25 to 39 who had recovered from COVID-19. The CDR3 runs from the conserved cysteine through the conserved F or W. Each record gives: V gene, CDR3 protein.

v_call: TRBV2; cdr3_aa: CASRSRGAGNTIYF
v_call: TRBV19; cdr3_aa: CASSITAGGSNQPQHF
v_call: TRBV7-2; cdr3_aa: CASSLSTGQGFNEQYF
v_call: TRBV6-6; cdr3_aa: CASRNRQGANNEKLFF
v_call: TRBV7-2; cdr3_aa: CASSSPPLAGTTDTQYF
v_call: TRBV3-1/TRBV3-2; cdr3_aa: CASSHTSGGFYNEQFF
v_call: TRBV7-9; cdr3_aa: CASSLLRGNGTEAFF
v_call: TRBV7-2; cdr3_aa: CASSLAGGDGWETQYF
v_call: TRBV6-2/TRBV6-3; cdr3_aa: CASSRDFLSGNTIYF
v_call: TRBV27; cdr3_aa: CASSFGLATTVGYYGYTF
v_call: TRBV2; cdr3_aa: CATRPGRGYTF
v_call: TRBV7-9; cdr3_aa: CASSLSSSNQPQHF
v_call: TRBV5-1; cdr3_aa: CASSLVGGTLYSPLHF
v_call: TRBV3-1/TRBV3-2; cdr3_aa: CASSHPAGGQETQYF
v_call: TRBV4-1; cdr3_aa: CASSQLLAGAITTDTQYF
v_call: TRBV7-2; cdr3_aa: CASSLRGRENTIYF
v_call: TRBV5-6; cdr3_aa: CASSLAQGAGTDTQYF
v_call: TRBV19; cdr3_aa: CASSIDSGGNQPQHF
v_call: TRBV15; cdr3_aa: CATSPHSNQPQHF
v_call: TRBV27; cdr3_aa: CASSPTGFFEKLFF
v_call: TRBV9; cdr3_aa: CASSKVGLGGAATNEKLFF
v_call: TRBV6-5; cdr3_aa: CASRTGDSKNIQYF
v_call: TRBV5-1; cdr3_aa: CASSRNPLRSYEQYF
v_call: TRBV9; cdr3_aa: CASSVDPSGDSPLHF
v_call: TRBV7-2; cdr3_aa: CASSLGGQGLLKAYEQYF
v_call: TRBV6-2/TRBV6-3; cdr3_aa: CASSYSGTGFLGNTEAFF
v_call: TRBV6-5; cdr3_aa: CASSYGVAGGQETQYF
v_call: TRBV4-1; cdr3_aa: CASSQSGHLNTEAFF
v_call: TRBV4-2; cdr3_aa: CASSQEGGGARDTQYF
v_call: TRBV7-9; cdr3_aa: CASSSGDRGGQPQHF
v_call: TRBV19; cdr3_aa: CASSPRTGNTGELFF
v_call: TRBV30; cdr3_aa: CASGAWAGYEQYF
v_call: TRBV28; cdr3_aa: CASSLNAVIEQYF
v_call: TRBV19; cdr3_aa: CASSGGLATDTQYF
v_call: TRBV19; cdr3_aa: CASTPGIRGNQPQHF
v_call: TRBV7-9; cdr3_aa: CASSSGQGLPWSYEQYF
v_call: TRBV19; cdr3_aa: CASSMRRAQETQYF
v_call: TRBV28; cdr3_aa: CASSRSQGAGADTQYF
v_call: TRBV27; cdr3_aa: CASSPGPGGRAFF
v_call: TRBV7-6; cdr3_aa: CASSLGGGGTEAFF
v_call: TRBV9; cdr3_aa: CASSGYNLNSPLHF
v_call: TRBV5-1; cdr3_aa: CASSWDRGDYEQYF
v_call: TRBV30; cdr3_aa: CAWTDPGQGAYEQYF
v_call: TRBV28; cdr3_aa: CASSTTGSWSPLHF
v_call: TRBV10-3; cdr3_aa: CAISPWEGGVMNTEAFF
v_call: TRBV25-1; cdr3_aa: CASRDNPGGTYNEQFF
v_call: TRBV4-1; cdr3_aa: CASSQPQENYGYTF
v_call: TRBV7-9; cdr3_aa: CASSARVMDTIYF
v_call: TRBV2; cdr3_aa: CASIKDRGIGYTF
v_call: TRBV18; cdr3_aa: CASSLDREEQYF
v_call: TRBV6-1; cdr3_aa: CASSEEPLANYGYTF